This T cell receptor beta chain was recovered during a study of T cells in Graves' hyperthyroidism and ophthalmopathy. Turning to the study itself: Peripheral blood specimens were obtained at initial diagnosis, prior to any treatment. Study results and caveats: From stable hyperthyroidism, ophthalmopathy was set apart by a 13 V-J model.

This clonotype appeared many times. Its specificity is unknown. The diagnostic basis comprised clinical symptoms, serum thyroxine and TRAb, thyroid ultrasound and orbital computed tomography. V shed 1 base and J shed 7 bases, with 10 bases lying between them. The CDR3 contains 13 residues. The germline gives CDR1 SGHTA, CDR2 FQGNSA. It was RNA transcripts that yielded the amplified TCR beta CDR3 regions. The study used the HTBI primer set for a first-round RT-PCR of the TCR CDR3. TCRdb redid the calling of the multiplex PCR reads with MiXCR, one entry per CDR3 protein. The sample yields a few hundred thousand distinct CDR3 sequences, 15% to 17% seen once.

The chain has TRBV7-2 and TRBJ2-5; D unresolved. The sample comprised blood. The TCR sequence derives from a woman aged 25 to 45 with Graves' hyperthyroidism. The CDR3 DNA reads TGTGCCAGCAGCTTAGTGGCATACGGGACCCAGTACTTC. Residues: CASSLVAYGTQYF.